This note documents a single T cell receptor (beta chain) sequence. What it recognizes is unknown. The sample is drawn from a study of beta chain features in type 1 diabetes. The study's findings and limits: For Type 1 diabetes patients, all four CD4+ subsets carried TCRB CDR3s that were moderately but significantly shorter. Among patients, naive, central memory and Treg TCRB repertoires appeared more similar than among healthy donors. Whether TCRB rearrangement is influenced by HLA type was left unresolved in this analysis.

Per germline, CDR1 SQVTM and CDR2 ANQGSEA. CDR3 length equals 14 residues. V shed 3 bases and J 0 bases; nucleotides not matched to a gene: 3. The investigators reverse transcribed all of the isolated RNA, so they sequenced expressed TCRB transcripts. Libraries were prepared by immunoSEQ multiplex PCR; TCRdb keeps only in-frame clonotypes and omits some of them. The sample has about 150,000 clones, 9% to 12% seen once. Sorted populations all had greater than 95% purity. The clonotype originates from a man aged 25 to 45 with type 1 diabetes. The specimen was central memory CD4+ T cells from blood. The chain links TRBV29-1 to TRBJ2-5; 8 bases line up with TRBD1. This CDR3 reads CSVDQGANQETQYF. CDR3 nucleotide sequence: TGCAGCGTTGACCAGGGGGCAAACCAAGAGACCCAGTACTTC. Supplemented by reference TRBV29-1 and TRBJ2-5, the full variable domain reads SAVISQKPSRDICQRGTSLTIQCQVDSQVTMMFWYRQQPGQSLTLIATANQGSEATYESGFVIDKFPISRPNLTFSTLTVSNMSPEDSSIYLCSVDQGANQETQYFGPGTRLLVL.